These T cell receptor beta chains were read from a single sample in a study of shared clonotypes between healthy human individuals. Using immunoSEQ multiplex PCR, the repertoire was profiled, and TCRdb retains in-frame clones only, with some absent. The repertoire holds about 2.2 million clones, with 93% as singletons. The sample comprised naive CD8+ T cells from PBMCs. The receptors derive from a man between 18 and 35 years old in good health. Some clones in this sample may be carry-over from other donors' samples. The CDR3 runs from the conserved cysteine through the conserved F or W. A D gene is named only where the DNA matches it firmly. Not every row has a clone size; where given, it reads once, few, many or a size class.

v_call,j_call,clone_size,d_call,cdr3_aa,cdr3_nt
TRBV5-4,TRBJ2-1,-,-,CASSQFSSEQFF,TGTGCCAGCAGCCAATTTAGCTCTGAGCAGTTCTTC
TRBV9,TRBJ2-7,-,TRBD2,CASSASGRYTGEYEQYF,TGTGCCAGCAGCGCTAGCGGGAGATACACCGGAGAGTACGAGCAGTACTTC
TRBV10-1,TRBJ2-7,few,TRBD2,CASSPTSGSYEQYF,TGCGCCAGCAGCCCGACAAGCGGGAGCTACGAGCAGTACTTC
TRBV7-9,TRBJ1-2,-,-,CASSTTSADPNYGYTF,TGTGCCAGCAGCACTACCTCGGCTGACCCTAACTATGGCTACACCTTC
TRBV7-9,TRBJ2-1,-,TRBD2,CASSRAGGRRYNEQFF,TGTGCCAGCAGTCGCGCCGGGGGGAGGCGGTACAATGAGCAGTTCTTC
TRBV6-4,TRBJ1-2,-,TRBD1,CASRNDRGIDGYTF,TGTGCCAGCAGGAATGACAGGGGAATCGATGGCTACACCTTC
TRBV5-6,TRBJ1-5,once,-,CASTVQGWNQPQHF,TGTGCCAGCACCGTACAGGGATGGAATCAGCCCCAGCATTTT
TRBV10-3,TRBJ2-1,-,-,CAISESTDQTYNEQFF,TGTGCCATCAGTGAGTCGACAGACCAGACCTACAATGAGCAGTTCTTC
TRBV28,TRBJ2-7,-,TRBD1,CASSISGTGGYEQYF,TGTGCCAGCAGCATCTCCGGGACAGGGGGATACGAGCAGTACTTC
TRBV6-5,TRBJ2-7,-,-,CASSYSVRVYEQYF,TGTGCCAGCAGTTACTCAGTCAGGGTATACGAGCAGTACTTC
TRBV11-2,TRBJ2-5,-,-,CASSLGTGTLGETQYF,TGTGCCAGCAGCTTGGGGACCGGGACACTCGGGGAGACCCAGTACTTC
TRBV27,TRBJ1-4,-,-,CASSSTASTNEKLFF,TGTGCCAGCAGTTCCACTGCCTCAACTAATGAAAAACTGTTTTTT
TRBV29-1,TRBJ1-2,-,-,CSVEGQNYGYTF,TGCAGCGTTGAAGGTCAGAACTATGGCTACACCTTC
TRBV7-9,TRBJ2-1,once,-,CASSPGSYNEQFF,TGTGCCAGCAGCCCTGGCAGTTACAATGAGCAGTTCTTC
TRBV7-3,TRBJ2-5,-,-,CASSLTRGQAPQYF,TGTGCCAGCAGCTTAACCCGGGGACAAGCGCCCCAGTACTTC
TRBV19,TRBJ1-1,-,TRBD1,CASSNRGSTEAFF,TGTGCCAGTTCCAACAGGGGCTCCACTGAAGCTTTCTTT
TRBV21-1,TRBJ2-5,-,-,CASAEGLETQYF,TGTGCCAGCGCAGAGGGGCTGGAGACCCAGTACTTC
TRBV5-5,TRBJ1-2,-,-,CASSLTGPGYTF,TGTGCCAGCAGCTTGACAGGCCCTGGCTACACCTTC
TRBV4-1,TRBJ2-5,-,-,CASSQEVSITETQYF,TGCGCCAGCAGCCAAGAGGTTAGCATCACAGAGACCCAGTACTTC
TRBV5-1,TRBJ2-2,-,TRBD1,CASSWGQVRATGELFF,TGCGCCAGCAGCTGGGGACAGGTTCGGGCCACCGGGGAGCTGTTTTTT
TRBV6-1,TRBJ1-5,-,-,CATTRVSNQPQHF,TGTGCCACCACCAGGGTGAGCAATCAGCCCCAGCATTTT
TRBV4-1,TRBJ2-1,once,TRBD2,CASSFSGPSSYNEQFF,TGCGCCAGCAGCTTTAGCGGGCCGAGCTCCTACAATGAGCAGTTCTTC
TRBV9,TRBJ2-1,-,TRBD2,CASSARPLAALGYEQFF,TGTGCCAGCAGCGCCCGCCCTCTAGCGGCCCTCGGTTATGAGCAGTTCTTC
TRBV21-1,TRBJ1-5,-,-,CASSKVVIFPQHF,TGTGCCAGCAGCAAAGTGGTCATTTTTCCCCAGCATTTT
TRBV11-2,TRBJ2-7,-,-,CASSIGGGNYEQYF,TGTGCCAGCAGCATCGGTGGAGGGAACTACGAGCAGTACTTC
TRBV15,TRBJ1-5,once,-,CATSSGTRAPILNQPQHF,TGTGCCACCAGCAGCGGGACGAGGGCTCCTATCCTCAATCAGCCCCAGCATTTT
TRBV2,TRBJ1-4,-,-,CASTPRDDEKLFF,TGTGCCAGCACTCCTCGAGATGATGAAAAACTGTTTTTT
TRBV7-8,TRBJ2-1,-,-,CASSSPVGGLDNEQFF,TGTGCCAGCAGCTCCCCGGTTGGGGGACTTGACAATGAGCAGTTCTTC
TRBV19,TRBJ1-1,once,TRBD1,CASSPRQGHLNTEAFF,TGTGCCAGTAGTCCGAGACAGGGGCACCTCAACACTGAAGCTTTCTTT
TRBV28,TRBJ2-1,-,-,CASSLPASYNEQFF,TGTGCCAGCAGTTTACCCGCCTCCTACAATGAGCAGTTCTTC
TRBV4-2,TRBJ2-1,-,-,CASSQVKGFNEQFF,TGTGCCAGCAGCCAGGTGAAGGGCTTCAATGAGCAGTTCTTC
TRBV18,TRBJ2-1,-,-,CASSPKENTERRFVGLFF,TGTGCCAGCTCACCAAAAGAAAACACGGAAAGACGGTTCGTCGGTCTGTTCTTC
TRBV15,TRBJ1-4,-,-,CATSGDLGLNNEKLFF,TGTGCCACCAGCGGAGATTTGGGTCTTAATAATGAAAAACTGTTTTTT
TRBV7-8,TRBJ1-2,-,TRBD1,CASSSIYTRDRENGYTF,TGTGCCAGCAGCTCCATATATACCCGGGACAGGGAAAATGGCTACACCTTC
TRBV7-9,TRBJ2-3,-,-,CASSLVPTDTQYF,TGTGCCAGCAGCTTGGTGCCCACAGATACGCAGTATTTT
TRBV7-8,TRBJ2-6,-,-,CASSLAYSTGANVLTF,TGTGCCAGCAGCTTAGCCTATTCAACTGGGGCCAACGTCCTGACTTTC
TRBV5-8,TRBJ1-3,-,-,CASSLTGSSGNTIYF,TGTGCCAGCAGCTTAACAGGGTCCTCTGGAAACACCATATATTTT
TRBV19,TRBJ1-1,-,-,CASSGGLNTEAFF,TGTGCCAGTAGTGGTGGGTTGAACACTGAAGCTTTCTTT
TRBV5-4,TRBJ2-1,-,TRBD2,CASSFLAVRFNEQFF,TGTGCCAGCAGCTTTCTAGCGGTACGGTTCAATGAGCAGTTCTTC
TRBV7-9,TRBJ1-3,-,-,CASSGGVSGNTIYF,TGTGCCAGCAGCGGAGGGGTGTCTGGAAACACCATATATTTT
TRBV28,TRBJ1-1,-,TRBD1,CASSWDSVNTEAFF,TGTGCCAGCAGTTGGGACAGTGTGAACACTGAAGCTTTCTTT
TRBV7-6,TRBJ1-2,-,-,CASSPEPTGRGNYGYTF,TGTGCCAGCAGCCCCGAGCCGACAGGACGGGGTAACTATGGCTACACCTTC
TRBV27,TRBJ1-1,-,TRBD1,CASSPIRTGTEAFF,TGTGCCAGCAGTCCAATACGGACAGGCACTGAAGCTTTCTTT
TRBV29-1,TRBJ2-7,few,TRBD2,CSVEVGRAGEQYF,TGCAGCGTTGAAGTCGGGAGGGCCGGGGAGCAGTACTTC
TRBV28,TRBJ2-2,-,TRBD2,CASRGESGSFHGELFF,TGTGCCAGCAGAGGAGAAAGCGGGAGCTTTCACGGGGAGCTGTTTTTT
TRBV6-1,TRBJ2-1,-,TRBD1,CASILDRVSYNEQFF,TGTGCCAGCATCCTAGACAGGGTCTCCTACAATGAGCAGTTCTTC
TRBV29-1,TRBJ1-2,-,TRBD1,CSARDRGDYGYTF,TGCAGCGCACGGGACAGGGGTGACTATGGCTACACCTTC
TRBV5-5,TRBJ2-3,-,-,CASSLAVDPRTQYF,TGTGCCAGCAGCTTGGCGGTGGACCCCCGAACGCAGTATTTT
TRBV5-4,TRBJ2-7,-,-,CASSFGGRYIYEQYF,TGTGCCAGCAGCTTCGGTGGGAGGTATATCTACGAGCAGTACTTC
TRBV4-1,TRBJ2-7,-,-,CASSVRERGYEQYF,TGCGCCAGCAGCGTTCGGGAGAGGGGCTACGAGCAGTACTTC
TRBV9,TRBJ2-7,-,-,CASSVSRDGEQYF,TGTGCCAGCAGCGTATCTCGGGACGGGGAGCAGTACTTC
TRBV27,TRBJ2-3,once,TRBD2,CASSSRLAVGTDTQYF,TGTGCCAGCAGTTCTCGACTAGCGGTAGGCACAGATACGCAGTATTTT
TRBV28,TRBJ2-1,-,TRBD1,CASSPGTGPYNEQFF,TGTGCCAGCAGTCCCGGGACAGGGCCCTACAATGAGCAGTTCTTC